This T cell receptor (beta chain) was sequenced during a study of STAT5B mutations in CD4+ large granular lymphocyte leukemia. Findings of the study overall: Without putative leukemic clones, patient CD4-sorted repertoires remained more clonal than healthy CD4+ repertoires. Main leukemic clonotypes were patient-specific, but more than 20% appeared at low frequency elsewhere.

With regard to this clone: Its antigen is not identified.

The V gene lost 6 bases and the J gene lost 5 bases, with 17 bases spanning the gap. Per the germline V gene, CDR1 is MDHEN and CDR2 is SYDVKM. The CDR3 runs 15 residues. This table comes from immunoSEQ multiplex PCR, and its TCRdb copy is limited to in-frame clones, with some not included. The sample contains 30,000 to 35,000 clones, approximately 67% of which appear only once. The sequenced sample was CD4+ T cells from blood buffy coats. V gene TRBV28 combines with J gene TRBJ1-5, with a tentative D call TRBD1 (6 bases). The TCR was taken from a human donor in good health. As DNA, the CDR3 is TGTGCCAGCAGATTCCTAGGGGGGAAAGATCAGCCCCAGCATTTT. It codes for CASRFLGGKDQPQHF.